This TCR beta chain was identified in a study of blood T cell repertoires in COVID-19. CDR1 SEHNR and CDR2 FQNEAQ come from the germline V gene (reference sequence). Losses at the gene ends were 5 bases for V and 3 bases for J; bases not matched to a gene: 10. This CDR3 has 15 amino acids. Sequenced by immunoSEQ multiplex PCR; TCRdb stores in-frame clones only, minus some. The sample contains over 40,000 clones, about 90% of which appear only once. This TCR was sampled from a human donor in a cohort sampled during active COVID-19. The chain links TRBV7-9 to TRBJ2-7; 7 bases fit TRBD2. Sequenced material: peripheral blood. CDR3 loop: CASSLTGTMGYEQYF. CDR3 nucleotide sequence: TGTGCCAGCAGCCTGACCGGGACTATGGGCTACGAGCAGTACTTC.